These 16 T cell receptor beta chains were sequenced from one sample in a study of regulatory T cells in long-lasting Graves disease. Time point meaning: newly diagnosed GD, antithyroid drugs for less than 3 months. Extracted RNA from PBMCs served as the source of the TCR library. Building of the TCR beta libraries involved iRepertoire HTBI primers and Arm-PCR of CDR3 regions. TCRdb reprocessed the multiplex PCR reads with MiXCR, giving one entry per CDR3 protein. This repertoire shows 550,000 or so distinct CDR3 sequences, approximately 12% found once; its top ten account for about 8.3%. The same specimen was also included in a second study, on T cells in Graves' hyperthyroidism and ophthalmopathy.

Sequenced material: peripheral blood mononuclear cells (PBMCs), taken at new diagnosis, from a patient treated with antithyroid drugs. All receptors derive from a woman aged 25 to 39 with Graves disease.

This clonotype was observed a handful of times. The chain couples TRBV19 to TRBJ2-7, with D perhaps being TRBD1 or TRBD2 (5 bases each). Trimming stripped 3 bases from V and 4 bases from J, with 19 bases between. Germline values: CDR1 LNHDA, CDR2 SQIVND (reference sequence). The CDR3 has 16 residues. CDR3: CASSIRGGQYRYEQYF. The DNA of the CDR3 is TGTGCCAGTAGTATCCGGGGCGGGCAGTATAGGTACGAGCAGTACTTC. Supplemented by reference TRBV19 and TRBJ2-7, the full variable domain reads DGGITQSPKYLFRKEGQNVTLSCEQNLNHDAMYWYRQDPGQGLRLIYYSQIVNDFQKGDIAEGYSVSREKKESFPLTVTSAQKNPTAFYLCASSIRGGQYRYEQYFGPGTRLTVT.

This clonotype was counted ten times or more. CDR3 sequence reads: CAWSERGLDGYTF. The DNA of the CDR3 is TGTGCCTGGAGTGAGAGGGGGCTCGATGGCTACACCTTC. V is TRBV30 and J is TRBJ1-2; 7 bases agree with TRBD1. The CDR3 totals 13 residues. V lost 1 base to trimming and J lost 6 bases; unmatched junction nucleotides: 5. Germline assignment: CDR1 GTSNPN and CDR2 SVGIG (reference sequence).

This chain links TRBV12-3 or TRBV12-4 with TRBJ2-3; 7 bases line up with TRBD2. Trimming took 10 bases from V and 2 from J; bases not matched to a gene: 12. The CDR3 is 15 amino acids. CDR3 sequence (DNA): TGTGCCATCTCCCTTGGCGGGAGCTCCACAGATACGCAGTATTTT. Its protein product is CAISLGGSSTDTQYF.

This clonotype was seen repeatedly, ten times or more. This chain connects TRBV6-2 or TRBV6-3 to TRBJ2-1, with D uncertain. This CDR3 has 13 amino acids. V shed 2 bases and J shed 3 bases, with 5 bases lying between them. The V gene's germline CDR1 is MNHEY and CDR2 SVGEGT. The CDR3, as DNA: TGTGCCAGCAGTTACCAAATCTACAATGAGCAGTTCTTC. Protein sequence: CASSYQIYNEQFF.

With respect to this clonotype: A junction end diverges from the germline sequence, so it may reflect a read error. This chain joins TRBV20-1 and TRBJ2-1; D uncertain. This CDR3 contains 15 residues. Germline CDR1 and CDR2: DFQATT and SNEGSKA (reference sequence). The CDR3 region is CSASTELSSYNERFF. The CDR3 nucleotides are TGCAGTGCTTCGACTGAACTTAGCTCCTACAATGAGCGGTTCTTC.

Only a few counts were recorded for this clonotype. This sequence joins TRBV20-1 and TRBJ2-1; TRBD2 agrees at 16 bases. Germline trimming cut 3 bases from V and 0 bases from J; bases unmatched to any gene: 5. The V gene's germline CDR1 is DFQATT and CDR2 SNEGSKA (reference sequence). The CDR3 runs to 18 residues. The CDR3 sequence: CSASGGLAGGSSYNEQFF. Written as DNA, the CDR3 is TGCAGTGCTAGCGGGGGACTAGCGGGAGGGAGCTCCTACAATGAGCAGTTCTTC.

The V gene is TRBV28, the J gene TRBJ1-5; D is undetermined. Germline CDR1 is MDHEN and CDR2 is SYDVKM. This CDR3 contains 12 residues. Trimming removed 2 bases from V and 9 bases from J, with 8 bases in between. The CDR3 sequence is CASSLPPLPQHF. The CDR3 DNA reads TGTGCCAGCAGTTTACCTCCCTTGCCCCAGCATTTT.

The chain employs TRBV5-6 and TRBJ2-7; TRBD1 might be the D (6 bases). Germline CDR1 and CDR2: SGHDT and YYEEEE. The CDR3 sequence is 15 residues long. V lost 3 bases and J 2 bases, leaving 15 bases between the germline ends. In DNA, the CDR3 is TGTGCCAGCAGCTCCCAAGACAGGTCGGCCTACGAGCAGTACTTC. Translation gives CASSSQDRSAYEQYF.

The V and J genes are TRBV7-9 and TRBJ2-7, with 7 bases matching TRBD2. CDR3 length: 15 residues. V trimming: 1 base; J trimming: 5 bases; junction bases outside the gene matches: 8. Germline lookup yields CDR1 SEHNR and CDR2 FQNEAQ (reference sequence). The CDR3 sequence is CASSLGKGAGDEQYV. In nucleotides, the CDR3 is TGTGCCAGCAGCTTAGGGAAAGGGGCGGGGGACGAGCAGTACGTC.

This clonotype was counted ten times or more. V usage is TRBV7-2 and J usage is TRBJ1-4; tentative D call: TRBD1 (5 bases). Germline CDR1 is SGHTA and CDR2 is FQGNSA. There are 15 residues in the CDR3. V was trimmed by 0 bases and J by 7 bases, leaving 12 bases between them. This CDR3 reads CASSLAGPRGEKLFF. CDR3 in DNA: TGTGCCAGCAGCTTAGCGGGGCCTAGAGGTGAAAAACTGTTTTTT.

This clonotype was picked up many times. The chain couples TRBV20-1 to TRBJ1-1, with D perhaps matching TRBD1 (5 bases). The CDR3 loop spans 14 amino acids. Germline V gives CDR1 DFQATT, CDR2 SNEGSKA (reference sequence). Trimming removed 3 bases from V and 0 bases from J, with 11 bases in between. CDR3 amino acids: CSASEGSVNTEAFF. The CDR3 DNA sequence: TGCAGTGCTAGTGAGGGGTCTGTGAACACTGAAGCTTTCTTT.

This clonotype was recorded many times. The chain is built from TRBV6-1 and TRBJ1-5, with D perhaps matching TRBD1 (5 bases). The CDR3 has 15 amino acids. Germline lookup yields CDR1 MNHNS and CDR2 SASEGT. V was trimmed by 6 bases and J by 1 base, leaving 13 bases between them. CDR3 sequence reads: CASSLRVGSNQPQHF. As DNA, the CDR3 is TGTGCCAGCAGCCTCAGGGTAGGGAGCAATCAGCCCCAGCATTTT.

This rearrangement joins TRBV10-2 to TRBJ2-3; D gene unclear. Looked up from germline, CDR1 is WSHSY and CDR2 is SAAADI. V dropped 6 bases and J dropped 3 bases, with 10 bases sitting between them. The CDR3 contains 13 residues. The CDR3 loop is CASRQSATDTQYF. In DNA, the CDR3 is TGCGCCAGCAGGCAGTCGGCTACAGATACGCAGTATTTT.

This clonotype was counted many times. This sequence joins TRBV10-3 and TRBJ1-3; possibly TRBD1 for D (5 bases). The germline gives CDR1 ENHRY, CDR2 SYGVKD. Trimming left V 2 bases short and J 0 bases short, with 17 bases between. The CDR3 contains 18 residues. CDR3 nucleotides: TGTGCCATCAGTGAGGCGACGAGGGACCCAATCTCTGGAAACACCATATATTTT. Amino acids: CAISEATRDPISGNTIYF.

The rearrangement uses TRBV28 and TRBJ1-1; 8 bases agree with TRBD1. From germline, CDR1 is MDHEN and CDR2 SYDVKM. The CDR3 length is 15 residues. Trimming removed 3 bases from V and 7 bases from J; junction bases left unmatched: 10. CDR3 bases: TGTGCCAGCAGTTTCAACCCGACAGGGGTGGGTGAAGCTTTCTTT. Its protein is CASSFNPTGVGEAFF. Drawing the rest from reference TRBV28 and TRBJ1-1, the complete variable domain is DVKVTQSSRYLVKRTGEKVFLECVQDMDHENMFWYRQDPGLGLRLIYFSYDVKMKEKGDIPEGYSVSREKKERFSLILESASTNQTSMYLCASSFNPTGVGEAFFGQGTRLTVV.

There are many counts of this clonotype. V gene TRBV28 combines with J gene TRBJ1-1, with D perhaps TRBD1 (6 bases). CDR1 MDHEN and CDR2 SYDVKM come from the germline V gene. Trimming left V 7 bases short and J 6 bases short, with 21 bases between. The CDR3 is made up of 15 amino acids. CDR3 loop: CASTITGTSFSEAFF. The CDR3 nucleotides read TGTGCCAGCACTATCACCGGGACATCCTTCTCTGAAGCTTTCTTT. Supplemented by reference TRBV28 and TRBJ1-1, the full variable domain reads DVKVTQSSRYLVKRTGEKVFLECVQDMDHENMFWYRQDPGLGLRLIYFSYDVKMKEKGDIPEGYSVSREKKERFSLILESASTNQTSMYLCASTITGTSFSEAFFGQGTRLTVV.